These T cell receptor beta chains were read from a single sample in a study of T cells in Graves' hyperthyroidism and ophthalmopathy. A single record per CDR3 protein comes from TCRdb applying MiXCR to the multiplex PCR reads. The sample gives some 50,000 distinct CDR3 sequences, over 40% of which show up once; about a tenth is in the top ten. Sample: blood. These receptors were collected from a woman between 45 and 60 years old with Graves' ophthalmopathy. Each CDR3 is given with its conserved first and last residue. The order of the fields is V gene, CDR3 protein.

>TRBV2
CASSDSGGASDTQYF
>TRBV9
CASSVGVQGDAFF
>TRBV12-3/TRBV12-4
CASNRRGAQYF
>TRBV6-4
CASGPGTSGGTQYF
>TRBV2
CASSRQKVGAAFNEQFF
>TRBV10-3
CAISGSGRYNQPQHF
>TRBV7-3
CASSQPGTSGRGSEQFF
>TRBV4-1
CASSQVPGPYEQYF
>TRBV15
CATSSPGLSSYNEQFF
>TRBV9
CASSARAGRNTQYF
>TRBV5-1
CASSLDGQMNTEAFF
>TRBV2
CASSSRTSGYNEQFF
>TRBV6-2/TRBV6-3
CASSHPFRDSSYEQYF
>TRBV10-3
CAIMGSHNEQFF
>TRBV5-1
CASSMGVPKEKLFF
>TRBV5-1
CASSFRGTYNEQFF
>TRBV7-6
CASSLAQGWTDTQYF
>TRBV20-1
CSAWIRAGGRGDTQYF
>TRBV2
CASRGDRYNEQFF
>TRBV25-1
CASSETGPNTEAFF
>TRBV7-3
CASSQQGGVAGEQYF
>TRBV15
CATSRKSGGLDNEQFF
>TRBV6-1
CASSGQIYTGELFF
>TRBV29-1
CSVEDTAVSYNEQFF
>TRBV6-1
CASISGPGSTDTQYF
>TRBV20-1
CSCDRGLTGELFF
>TRBV9
CASSLVAGNTGAFF
>TRBV6-4
CASSDRDNSPLHF
>TRBV19
CASSIIPGSTEAFF
>TRBV7-3
CASSRTGGGSNEQFF
>TRBV6-6
CASSYSGWGARTDTQYF
>TRBV7-2
CASSPSGTLVFNEQYF
>TRBV20-1
CSARRTGANGYTF
>TRBV5-1
CASSSGQVLAGEPFF
>TRBV7-9
CASSPPSDQETQYF
>TRBV7-2
CAGGIDQPQHF
>TRBV7-2
CASSLWAGGGAETQYF
>TRBV4-3
CASSQVASGRNEQFF
>TRBV20-1
CSARFVEGQGGYEQYF
>TRBV9
CASSVAGQGWRNTEASF
>TRBV7-3
CASSLGLAGGRVTDTQYF
>TRBV19
CATHAGTQIYSNQPQHF
>TRBV5-1
CASSVDLNSPLHF
>TRBV7-9
CASSVGTGGLLYF
>TRBV5-4
CASSLATRSTDTQYF
>TRBV4-2
CASSQVRSTEAFF
>TRBV3-1
CASSQDWVGRALHF
>TRBV24-1
CATLSSGANTGELFF
>TRBV27
CASGLGGASSYNSPLHF
>TRBV25-1
CASSEWDRPLWLHLRFGDQYF
>TRBV4-1
CGSFEERGAGSTEAFF
>TRBV6-5
CASTPFGEDSSSYEQYF
>TRBV4-2
CASSQMGSSYEQYF
>TRBV20-1
CSAYHRGMNTEAVF
>TRBV20-1
CSASEWGPSLSQTQYF